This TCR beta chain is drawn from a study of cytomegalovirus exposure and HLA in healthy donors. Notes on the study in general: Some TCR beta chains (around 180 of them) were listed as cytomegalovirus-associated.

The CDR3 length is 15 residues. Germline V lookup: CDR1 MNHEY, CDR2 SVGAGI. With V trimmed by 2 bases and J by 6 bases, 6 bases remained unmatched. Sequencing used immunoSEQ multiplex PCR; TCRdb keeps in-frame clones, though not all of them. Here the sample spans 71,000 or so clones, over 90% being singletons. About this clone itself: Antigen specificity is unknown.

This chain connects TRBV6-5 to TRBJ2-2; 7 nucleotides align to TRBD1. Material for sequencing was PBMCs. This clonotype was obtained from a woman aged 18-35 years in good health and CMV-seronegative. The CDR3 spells CASSYRTGTAGELFF. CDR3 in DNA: TGTGCCAGCAGTTACCGAACAGGGACAGCCGGGGAGCTGTTTTTT.